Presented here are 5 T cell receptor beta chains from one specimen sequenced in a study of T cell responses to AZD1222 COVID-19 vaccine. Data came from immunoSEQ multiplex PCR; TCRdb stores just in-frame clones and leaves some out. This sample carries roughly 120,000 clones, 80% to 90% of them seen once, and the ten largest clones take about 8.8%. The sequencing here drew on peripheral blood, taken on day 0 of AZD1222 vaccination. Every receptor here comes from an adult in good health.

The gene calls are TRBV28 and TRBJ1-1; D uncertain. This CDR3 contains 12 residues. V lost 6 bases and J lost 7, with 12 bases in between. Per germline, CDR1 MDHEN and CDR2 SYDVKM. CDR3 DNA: TGTGCCAGCAGCCCTACTTTGGGTGAAGCTTTCTTT. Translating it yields CASSPTLGEAFF.

Written as DNA, the CDR3 is TGTGCCAGCAGCGTAGCCGGAAGCTATAATTCACCCCTCCACTTT. It encodes CASSVAGSYNSPLHF. The chain recombines TRBV9 with TRBJ1-6; no firm D call. The V and J ends lost 0 bases and 3 bases respectively, with 7 bases between them. CDR1 is SGDLS and CDR2 is YYNGEE in the germline V gene. This CDR3 comprises 15 residues.

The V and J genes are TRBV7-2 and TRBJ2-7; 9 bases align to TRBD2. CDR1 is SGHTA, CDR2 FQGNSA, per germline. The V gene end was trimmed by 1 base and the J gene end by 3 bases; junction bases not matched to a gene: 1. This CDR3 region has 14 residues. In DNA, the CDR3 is TGTGCCAGCAGCTTAGTTAGCGGGAGCTACGAGCAGTACTTC. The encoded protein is CASSLVSGSYEQYF.

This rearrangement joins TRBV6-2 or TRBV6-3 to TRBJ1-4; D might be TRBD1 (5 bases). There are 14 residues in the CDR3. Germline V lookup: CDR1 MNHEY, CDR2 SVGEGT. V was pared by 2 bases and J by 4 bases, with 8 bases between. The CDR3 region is CASSYPGINEKLFF. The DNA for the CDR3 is TGTGCCAGCAGTTACCCAGGGATTAATGAAAAACTGTTTTTT.

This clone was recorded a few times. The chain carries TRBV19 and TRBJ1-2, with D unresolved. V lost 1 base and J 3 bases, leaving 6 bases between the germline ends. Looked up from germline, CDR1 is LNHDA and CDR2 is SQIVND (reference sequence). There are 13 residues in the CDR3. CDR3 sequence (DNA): TGTGCCAGTAGTATAGCGTGGGACTATGGCTACACCTTC. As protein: CASSIAWDYGYTF.